The present T cell receptor beta chain was sequenced within a study of shared T cell receptors in the human thymus. Sequencing used immunoSEQ multiplex PCR; TCRdb keeps in-frame clones, though not all of them. The sample contains hundreds of thousands of clones, 78% of which appear only once. V was shortened by 4 bases and J by 10 bases, with 18 bases between the two germline ends. The CDR3 loop spans 15 amino acids. Germline V gene lookup returns CDR1 SGHDT and CDR2 YYEEEE. The same sample was also studied in work on human thymus T cells. As reported in that work: Healthy Finnish infants undergoing corrective surgery for congenital heart defects were used as donors. The source of the thymus tissue was resections taken during corrective heart surgery. Gene usage for V and J segments appeared biased in thymic and blood repertoires. Thymic TCR repertoires of unrelated people reportedly overlapped highly.

The sequenced sample was thymocytes. The sequence was obtained from a boy under three years old with a congenital heart defect. V and J are TRBV5-6 and TRBJ1-6, with a possible D match to TRBD1 (5 bases). The CDR3 coding sequence is TGTGCCAGCAGCGGACCGCGGGGCGAAGGATCACCCCTCCACTTT. The encoded protein is CASSGPRGEGSPLHF.